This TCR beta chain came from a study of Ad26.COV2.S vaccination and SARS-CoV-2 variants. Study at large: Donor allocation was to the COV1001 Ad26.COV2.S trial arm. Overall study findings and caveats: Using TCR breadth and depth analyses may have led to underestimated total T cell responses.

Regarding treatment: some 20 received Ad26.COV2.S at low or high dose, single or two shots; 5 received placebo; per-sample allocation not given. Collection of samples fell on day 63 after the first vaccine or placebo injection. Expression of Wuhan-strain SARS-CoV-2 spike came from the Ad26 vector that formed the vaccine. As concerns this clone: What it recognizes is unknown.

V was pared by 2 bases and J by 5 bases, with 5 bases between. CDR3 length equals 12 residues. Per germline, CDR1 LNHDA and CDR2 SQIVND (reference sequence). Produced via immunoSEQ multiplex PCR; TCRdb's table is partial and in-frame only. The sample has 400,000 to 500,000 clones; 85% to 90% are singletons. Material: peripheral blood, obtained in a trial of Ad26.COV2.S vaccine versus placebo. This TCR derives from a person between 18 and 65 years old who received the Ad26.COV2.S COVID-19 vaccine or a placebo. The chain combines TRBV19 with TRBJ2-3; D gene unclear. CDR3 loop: CASSILEDTQYF. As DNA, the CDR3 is TGTGCCAGTAGTATACTCGAAGATACGCAGTATTTT.